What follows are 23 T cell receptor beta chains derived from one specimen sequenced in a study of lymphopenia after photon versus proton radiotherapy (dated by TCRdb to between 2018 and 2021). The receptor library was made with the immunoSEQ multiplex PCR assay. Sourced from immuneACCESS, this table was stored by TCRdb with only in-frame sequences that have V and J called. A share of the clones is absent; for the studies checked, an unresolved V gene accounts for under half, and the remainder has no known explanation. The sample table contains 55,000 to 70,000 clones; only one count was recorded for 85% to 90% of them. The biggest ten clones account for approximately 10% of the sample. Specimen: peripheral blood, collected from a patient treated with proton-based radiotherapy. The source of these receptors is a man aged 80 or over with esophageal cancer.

The CDR3: CASSPQGAIYGYTF. The CDR3 bases are TGTGCCAGTAGTCCACAGGGGGCGATTTATGGCTACACCTTC. The chain carries TRBV19 and TRBJ1-2; the match to TRBD1 covers 9 bases. V was clipped by 5 bases and J by 5 bases; unmatched bases: 6. This CDR3 is 14 amino acids long. Per the germline V gene, CDR1 is LNHDA and CDR2 is SQIVND (reference sequence).

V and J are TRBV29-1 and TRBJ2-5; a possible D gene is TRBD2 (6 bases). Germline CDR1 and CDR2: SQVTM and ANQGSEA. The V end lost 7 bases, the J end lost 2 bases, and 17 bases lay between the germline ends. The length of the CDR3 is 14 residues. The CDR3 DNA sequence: TGCAGCGCTCGGAGGGCACTACCACAAGAGACCCAGTACTTC. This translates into CSARRALPQETQYF.

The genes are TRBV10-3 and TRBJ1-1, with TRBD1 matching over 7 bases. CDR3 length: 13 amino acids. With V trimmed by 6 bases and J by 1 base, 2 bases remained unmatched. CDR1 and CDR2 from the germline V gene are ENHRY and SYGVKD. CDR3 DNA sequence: TGTGCCATCAGAGGGGGCGCGAACACTGAAGCTTTCTTT. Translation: CAIRGGANTEAFF.

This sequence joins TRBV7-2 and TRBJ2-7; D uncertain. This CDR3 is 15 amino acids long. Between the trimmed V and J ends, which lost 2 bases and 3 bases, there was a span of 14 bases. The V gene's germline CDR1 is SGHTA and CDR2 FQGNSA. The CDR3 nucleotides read TGTGCCAGCAGCTTATATCCAGGTGATCTCTACGAGCAGTACTTC. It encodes CASSLYPGDLYEQYF.

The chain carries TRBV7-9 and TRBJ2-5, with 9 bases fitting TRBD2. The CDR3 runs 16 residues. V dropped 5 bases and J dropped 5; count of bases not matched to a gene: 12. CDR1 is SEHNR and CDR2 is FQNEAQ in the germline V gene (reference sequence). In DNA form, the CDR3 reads TGTGCCAGCAGCCCCAGGGGCGGGAGGGCCGTGGAGACCCAGTACTTC. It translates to CASSPRGGRAVETQYF.

The CDR3 here is CASSPPAGGRQPQHF. DNA of the CDR3: TGTGCCAGTAGCCCCCCGGCAGGGGGCCGGCAGCCCCAGCATTTT. The genes are TRBV19 and TRBJ1-5; 8 bases are shared with TRBD1. Germline V gene sequence: CDR1 LNHDA, CDR2 SQIVND (reference sequence). The CDR3 covers 15 residues. V dropped 6 bases and J dropped 7; count of bases not matched to a gene: 11.

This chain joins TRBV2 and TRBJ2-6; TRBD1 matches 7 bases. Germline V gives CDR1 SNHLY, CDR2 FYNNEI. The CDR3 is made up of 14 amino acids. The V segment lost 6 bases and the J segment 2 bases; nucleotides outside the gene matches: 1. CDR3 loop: CASRQGAGANVLTF. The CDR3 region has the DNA TGTGCCAGCAGGCAGGGGGCTGGGGCCAACGTCCTGACTTTC.

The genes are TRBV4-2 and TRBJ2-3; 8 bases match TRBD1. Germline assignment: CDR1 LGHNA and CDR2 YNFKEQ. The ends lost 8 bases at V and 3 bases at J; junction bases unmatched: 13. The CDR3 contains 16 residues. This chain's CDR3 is CASRREGTGSTDTQYF. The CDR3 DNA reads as TGTGCCAGCCGTAGAGAGGGGACAGGATCTACAGATACGCAGTATTTT.

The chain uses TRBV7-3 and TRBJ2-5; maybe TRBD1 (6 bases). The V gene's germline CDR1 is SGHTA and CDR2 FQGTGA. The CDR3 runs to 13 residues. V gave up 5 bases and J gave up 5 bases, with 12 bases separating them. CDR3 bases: TGTGCCAGCAGCACACAGGGTGGGGAGACCCAGTACTTC. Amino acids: CASSTQGGETQYF.

The CDR3 region has the DNA TGTGCCTGGAGTCAGACTGCTTATGGCTACACCTTC. This gives the protein CAWSQTAYGYTF. This chain uses TRBV30 with TRBJ1-2; no clear D. Trimming shortened V by 2 bases and J by 5 bases, and 9 bases separated the two germline ends. This CDR3 has 12 amino acids. CDR1 is GTSNPN and CDR2 is SVGIG in the germline V gene (reference sequence).

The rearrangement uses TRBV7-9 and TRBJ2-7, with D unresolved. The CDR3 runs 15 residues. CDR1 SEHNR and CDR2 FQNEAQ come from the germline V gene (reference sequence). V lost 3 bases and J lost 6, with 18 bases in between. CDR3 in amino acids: CASSLGLRAISEQYF. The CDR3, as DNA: TGTGCCAGCAGCTTGGGTCTTCGGGCCATCAGCGAGCAGTACTTC.

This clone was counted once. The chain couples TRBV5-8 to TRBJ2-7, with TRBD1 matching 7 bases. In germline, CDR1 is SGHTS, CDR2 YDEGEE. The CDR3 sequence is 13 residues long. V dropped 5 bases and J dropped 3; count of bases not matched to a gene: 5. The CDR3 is CASSLYRGYEQYF. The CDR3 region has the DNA TGTGCCAGCAGTCTGTACAGGGGCTACGAGCAGTACTTC.

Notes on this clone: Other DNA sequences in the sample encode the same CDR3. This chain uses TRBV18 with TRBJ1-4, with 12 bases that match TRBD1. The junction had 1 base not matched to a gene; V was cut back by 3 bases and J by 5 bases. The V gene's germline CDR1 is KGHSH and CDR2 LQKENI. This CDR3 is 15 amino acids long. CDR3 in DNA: TGTGCCAGCTCACCGGGACAGGGGGCCAATGAAAAACTGTTTTTT. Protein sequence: CASSPGQGANEKLFF.

The CDR3 protein is CASRRGGETQYF. CDR3 nucleotides: TGTGCCAGCAGAAGGGGAGGGGAGACCCAGTACTTC. The chain employs TRBV25-1 and TRBJ2-5; 7 bases align to TRBD2. V was clipped by 6 bases and J by 5 bases; unmatched bases: 3. In germline, CDR1 is MGHDK, CDR2 SYGVNS. The CDR3 totals 12 residues.

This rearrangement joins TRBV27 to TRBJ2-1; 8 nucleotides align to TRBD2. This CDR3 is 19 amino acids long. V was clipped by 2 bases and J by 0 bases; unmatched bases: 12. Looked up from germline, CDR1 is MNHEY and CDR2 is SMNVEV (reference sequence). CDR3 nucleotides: TGTGCCAGCAGTTTACCCCGGGAGGGTCCTCCCAACTCCTACAATGAGCAGTTCTTC. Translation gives CASSLPREGPPNSYNEQFF.

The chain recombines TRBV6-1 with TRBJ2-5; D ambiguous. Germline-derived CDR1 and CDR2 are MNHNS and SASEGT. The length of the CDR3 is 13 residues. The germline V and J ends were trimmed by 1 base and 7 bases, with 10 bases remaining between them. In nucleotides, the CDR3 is TGTGCCAGCAGTGAAGTTTGGATGGGGACCCAGTACTTC. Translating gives CASSEVWMGTQYF.

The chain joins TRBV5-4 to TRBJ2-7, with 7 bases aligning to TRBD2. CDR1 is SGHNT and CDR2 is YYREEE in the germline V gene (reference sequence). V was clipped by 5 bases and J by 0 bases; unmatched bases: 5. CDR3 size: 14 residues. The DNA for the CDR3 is TGTGCCAGCAGACGGGACTACAACTCCTACGAGCAGTACTTC. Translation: CASRRDYNSYEQYF. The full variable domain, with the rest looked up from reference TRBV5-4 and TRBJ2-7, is ETGVTQSPTHLIKTRGQQVTLRCSSQSGHNTVSWYQQALGQGPQFIFQYYREEENGRGNFPPRFSGLQFPNYSSELNVNALELDDSALYLCASRRDYNSYEQYFGPGTRLTVT.

CDR3 residues: CASSYGEQFF. The CDR3 nucleotides read TGTGCCAGCAGCTACGGTGAGCAGTTCTTC. The chain combines TRBV5-5 with TRBJ2-1; D remains ambiguous. V was cut by 3 bases and J by 9 bases, with 4 bases left in between. CDR1 and CDR2 (germline): SGHKS, YYEKEE (reference sequence). The CDR3 has 10 amino acids.

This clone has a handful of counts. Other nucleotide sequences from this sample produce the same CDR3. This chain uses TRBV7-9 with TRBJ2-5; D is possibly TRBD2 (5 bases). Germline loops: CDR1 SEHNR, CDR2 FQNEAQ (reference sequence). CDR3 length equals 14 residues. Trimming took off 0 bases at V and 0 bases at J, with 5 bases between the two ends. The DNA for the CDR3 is TGTGCCAGCAGCTTAGCGCGGGACCAAGAGACCCAGTACTTC. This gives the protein CASSLARDQETQYF.

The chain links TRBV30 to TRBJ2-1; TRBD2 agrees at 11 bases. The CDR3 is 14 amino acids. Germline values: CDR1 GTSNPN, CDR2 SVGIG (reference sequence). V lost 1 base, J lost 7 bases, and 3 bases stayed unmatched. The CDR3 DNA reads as TGTGCCTGGAGTGAGGGACTAGCGGAGAATGAGCAGTTCTTC. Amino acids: CAWSEGLAENEQFF.

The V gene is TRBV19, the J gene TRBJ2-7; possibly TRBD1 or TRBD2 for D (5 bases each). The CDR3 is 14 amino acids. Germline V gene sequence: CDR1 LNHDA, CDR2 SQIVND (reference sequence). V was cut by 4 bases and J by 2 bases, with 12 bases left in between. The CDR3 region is CASSRSEGPYEQYF. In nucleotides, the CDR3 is TGTGCCAGTAGTAGGAGTGAGGGGCCCTACGAGCAGTACTTC.

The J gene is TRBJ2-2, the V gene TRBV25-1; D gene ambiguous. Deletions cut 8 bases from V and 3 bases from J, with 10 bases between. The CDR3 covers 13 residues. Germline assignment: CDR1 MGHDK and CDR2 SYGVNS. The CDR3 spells CASSFADTGELFF. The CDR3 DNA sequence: TGTGCCAGCTCTTTTGCAGACACCGGGGAGCTGTTTTTT.

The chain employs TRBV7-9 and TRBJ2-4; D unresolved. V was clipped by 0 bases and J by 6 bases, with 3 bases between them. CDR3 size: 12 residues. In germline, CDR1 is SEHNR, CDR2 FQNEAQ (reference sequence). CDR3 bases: TGTGCCAGCAGCTTAGCGTTAAACATTCAGTACTTC. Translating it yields CASSLALNIQYF.